This TCR beta chain was identified in a study of blood T cell repertoires in COVID-19 (dated by TCRdb to about 2020). Study-wide context: Samples from collaborators originated in the United States, Italy and Spain and spanned both the acute and convalescent phases of COVID-19. The prospective study material was composed of cDNA or gDNA derived from T cells, B-cell-depleted T cells, or PBMCs. Subjects who had been exposed to COVID-19, were actively infected with it, or had recovered from it provided the deeply sampled blood TCRbeta repertoires that made up the dataset. The repertoires were released in a freely available public database meant as a resource for research on the immune response to SARS-CoV-2. The samples were drawn from the first 160 participants of the ongoing ImmuneRACE study and from some 1,300 subjects provided by 6 global collaborators. A de-identified subject ID, COVID-19 status, age in years and sex were almost always included in the sample metadata. Where available, HLA class I and class II types were taken from metadata supplied by the sample provider and were not determined by assay-based typing.

This clone occurred a few times. The clone's antigen remains unknown. Within one base of it there is no much larger clone, and no base qualities were kept. The research as a whole found: How much clinical and demographic metadata was included differed by source and by participant, and the metadata was provided uncurated.

TCRbeta CDR3 regions were amplified from genomic DNA using the immunoSEQ Assay, a bias-controlled multiplex PCR. The original methods were these. The number of nucleated cells in each sample was estimated from the amplification of reference gene primers within the assay. To quantify the absolute abundance of each unique TCRbeta CDR3 rearrangement, sequence reads were collapsed and filtered. For each sample, productive Simpson clonality was calculated as the square root of Simpson's diversity index over productive rearrangements. TCRdb's version of the immuneACCESS table is confined to in-frame rearrangements and falls short of the full clone set. An unresolved V gene accounts for under half of the shortfall where checked; the remainder is of unknown origin. The DNA was the basis for D and trimming; V, J and clone size are from that table. The sample table contains around 130,000 clones; only one count was recorded for approximately 84% of them. The ten most abundant clones make up more than 1.3% of the sample.

Collaborating institutions collected whole blood in K2EDTA tubes following their own protocols. For TCRbeta analysis, collaborator samples were shipped as frozen whole blood, as isolated PBMCs, or as DNA extracted from either sample type. The CDR1 and CDR2 encoded by the germline V gene (reference sequence) are LGHDT and YNNKEL. The CDR3, from cysteine to phenylalanine, totals 13 residues. Only the CDR3 region is kept as DNA, spanning 39 bases read in frame from base 1. V and J are trimmed by 4 bases and 4 bases, and the gene matches miss 2 bases of the junction. The sequenced material came from peripheral blood. The chain was built from TRBV3-1 (or the pseudogene TRBV3-2) and TRBJ1-1; the junction holds 8 bases that match TRBD1. This TCR derives from a man between 60 and 75 years old with acute or convalescent COVID-19. The base sequence is TGTGCCAGCAGCCTACAGGGGGTCACTGAAGCTTTCTTT. This yields the protein CASSLQGVTEAFF.